This entry concerns a single TCR beta chain. Its antigen is still unknown. Data came from immunoSEQ multiplex PCR; TCRdb stores just in-frame clones and leaves some out. The sample gives more than 90,000 clones, about 87% of which show up once; 10% is in the top ten. Whether given at about 4 or about 12 weeks, second doses were pooled. This sample was taken from a study of T cell responses to AZD1222 COVID-19 vaccine. Notes on the study in general: Nearly half of spike-specific TCRs reportedly target variant regions that are unmutated in the B.1.351 and B.1.1.7 variants. Without day 14 samples, only post-peak T cell repertoires were studied. At baseline, just six or seven AZD1222 recipients tested seropositive.

This receptor was identified in an adult who received the AZD1222 COVID-19 vaccine. The sample here was peripheral blood, taken 28 days after the second AZD1222 dose.

DNA for the CDR3: TGCGCCAGCAGCTTAGGACAGCGCTATGGCTACACCTTC. Protein product: CASSLGQRYGYTF. The V and J genes are TRBV5-1 and TRBJ1-2; D might be TRBD1 (6 bases). Trimming cost V 2 bases and J 4 bases, with 9 bases left between them. Germline CDR1 SGHRS, CDR2 YFSETQ. CDR3 length: 13 residues.